The rows below give T cell receptor beta chains drawn from one sample of a study of T-cell reconstitution after alpha-beta-depleted transplantation in children. In TCRdb, the PCR reads were re-called with MiXCR into one record per CDR3 protein. The sample contains more than 85,000 distinct CDR3 sequences, under 7% of which appear only once. Sequenced material: PBMCs, mostly from graft donor cells, taken 60 days after TCRalphabeta/CD19-depleted stem cell transplant. The receptors come from a female patient between 2 and 15 years old who had a stem cell transplant for Fanconi anemia, so the T cells may come from the graft donor. Both conserved end residues are part of each CDR3. The order of the fields is J gene, clone size, D gene, V gene, CDR3 protein, CDR3 DNA. The D gene is left open where the match is weak. Not every row has a clone size; where given, it reads once, few, many or a size class.

>TRBJ2-7|.|.|TRBV10-3
CATDSPSNEQYF
TGTGCCACCGACAGTCCTTCCAACGAGCAGTACTTC
>TRBJ1-2|few|TRBD1|TRBV19
CASSGQGPNYGYTF
TGTGCCAGTAGCGGACAGGGGCCTAACTATGGCTACACCTTC
>TRBJ2-7|.|.|TRBV6-4
CASSDSGAGTYEQYF
TGTGCCAGCAGTGACTCAGGGGCGGGAACCTACGAGCAGTACTTC
>TRBJ2-6|.|TRBD2|TRBV6-2/TRBV6-3
CASSQGLAGAVYSGANVLTF
TGTGCCAGCAGTCAGGGACTAGCGGGAGCGGTCTACTCTGGGGCCAACGTCCTGACTTTC
>TRBJ2-1|many|TRBD2|TRBV12-3/TRBV12-4
CASSPVSGAHNEQFF
TGTGCCAGCAGCCCAGTAAGCGGGGCTCACAATGAGCAGTTCTTC
>TRBJ2-3|many|.|TRBV7-8
CASSLHRTDTQYF
TGTGCCAGCAGCTTGCATCGCACAGATACGCAGTATTTT
>TRBJ2-1|.|.|TRBV2
CASNWGSSYNEQFF
TGTGCCAGCAACTGGGGAAGCTCCTACAATGAGCAGTTCTTC
>TRBJ2-1|.|TRBD2|TRBV9
CASSVATGTSGVYNEQFF
TGTGCCAGCAGCGTAGCTACCGGGACTAGCGGGGTATACAATGAGCAGTTCTTC
>TRBJ2-5|many|.|TRBV12-3/TRBV12-4
CASSPPASSLFQETQYF
TGTGCCAGCAGCCCCCCGGCCTCTAGCCTATTCCAAGAGACCCAGTACTTC
>TRBJ2-5|.|TRBD1|TRBV5-4
CASSLAAGGGETQYF
TGTGCCAGCAGCTTGGCGGCAGGGGGCGGGGAGACCCAGTACTTC
>TRBJ2-2|few|.|TRBV2
CASSALAGTGELFF
TGTGCCAGCAGTGCGCTCGCCGGAACCGGGGAGCTGTTTTTT
>TRBJ1-2|few|.|TRBV27
CASSFPCRRRRRIPTNYGYTF
TGTGCCAGCAGTTTTCCTTGTCGCAGGCGACGCCGTATTCCTACCAACTATGGCTACACCTTC
>TRBJ2-3|.|TRBD2|TRBV10-3
CAIKDSGGRDTQYF
TGTGCCATCAAAGATAGCGGGGGTAGGGATACGCAGTATTTT
>TRBJ2-1|many|TRBD1|TRBV24-1
CATSDPWTGEAYNEQFF
TGTGCCACCAGTGACCCCTGGACAGGGGAGGCCTACAATGAGCAGTTCTTC
>TRBJ2-5|few|.|TRBV2
CASSEIWGLETQYF
TGTGCCAGCAGTGAAATTTGGGGGCTAGAGACCCAGTACTTC
>TRBJ2-3|many|TRBD1|TRBV2
CASSSGQGGRTQYF
TGTGCCAGCAGTTCCGGACAGGGAGGTCGTACGCAGTATTTT
>TRBJ2-3|.|TRBD1|TRBV2
CANHDFGTGISDTQYF
TGTGCCAACCATGATTTTGGGACAGGGATATCAGATACGCAGTATTTT
>TRBJ1-1|.|.|TRBV7-9
CASSLRGGGDTEAFF
TGTGCCAGCAGCTTACGTGGGGGAGGAGACACTGAAGCTTTCTTT
>TRBJ2-2|.|.|TRBV20-1
CSAREVRGPTGELFF
TGCAGTGCTAGAGAGGTCAGGGGTCCCACCGGGGAGCTGTTTTTT
>TRBJ2-5|few|.|TRBV20-1
CSARVPGGEETQYF
TGCAGTGCTAGAGTGCCGGGGGGCGAAGAGACCCAGTACTTC
>TRBJ1-1|.|TRBD1|TRBV12-3/TRBV12-4
CASSFDRGTEAFF
TGTGCCAGCAGTTTCGACAGGGGCACTGAAGCTTTCTTT
>TRBJ2-7|many|.|TRBV20-1
CSAIRGSSYEQYF
TGCAGTGCGATACGGGGGAGCTCCTACGAGCAGTACTTC
>TRBJ2-7|.|TRBD2|TRBV20-1
CSARDPGGRITYEQYF
TGCAGTGCTAGAGATCCGGGCGGGAGGATCACCTACGAGCAGTACTTC
>TRBJ2-3|medium-sized|.|TRBV12-3/TRBV12-4
CASSFGLVTDTQYF
TGTGCCAGCAGTTTTGGGCTAGTCACAGATACGCAGTATTTT
>TRBJ2-1|many|.|TRBV3-1
CASSDRGKQGYNEQFF
TGTGCCAGCAGCGATAGGGGGAAACAGGGCTACAATGAGCAGTTCTTC
>TRBJ2-1|.|.|TRBV18
CASSPDRFNEQFF
TGTGCCAGCTCTCCCGACAGGTTCAATGAGCAGTTCTTC